These 5 T cell receptor beta chains came from one sample sequenced in a study of cytomegalovirus exposure and HLA in healthy donors. Here immunoSEQ multiplex PCR was the method, and the copy in TCRdb shows in-frame clones only, minus some. The sample consists of roughly 140,000 clones, just over 85% of them appearing once. Material for sequencing was PBMCs. These receptors were taken from a woman under 30 in good health and CMV-seropositive.

The V gene is TRBV5-6, the J gene TRBJ2-2, with D perhaps matching TRBD1 (5 bases). This CDR3 contains 14 residues. Germline lookup yields CDR1 SGHDT and CDR2 YYEEEE. Trimming removed 5 bases at V and 4 bases at J, with 12 bases between. The CDR3 DNA sequence: TGTGCCAGCAGTGGATCAGACAGCACCGGGGAGCTGTTTTTT. This sequence encodes CASSGSDSTGELFF. Full variable domain (rest looked up from reference TRBV5-6 and TRBJ2-2): DAGVTQSPTHLIKTRGQQVTLRCSPKSGHDTVSWYQQALGQGPQFIFQYYEEEERQRGNFPDRFSGHQFPNYSSELNVNALLLGDSALYLCASSGSDSTGELFFGEGSRLTVL.

This clone was counted a single time. The chain couples TRBV5-1 to TRBJ2-5, with TRBD2 identical over 9 bases. The germline V gene has CDR1 SGHRS and CDR2 YFSETQ. V lost 4 bases, J lost 2 bases, and 6 bases stayed unmatched. This CDR3 region has 15 residues. The CDR3 DNA reads as TGCGCCAGCAGCCCCCGACTAGCGGCACAAGAGACCCAGTACTTC. Translation: CASSPRLAAQETQYF.

The V gene is TRBV28, the J gene TRBJ1-2, with 7 bases lining up with TRBD1. Germline V gene sequence: CDR1 MDHEN, CDR2 SYDVKM. The length of the CDR3 is 14 residues. With 3 bases clipped from V and 7 bases from J, the junction kept 8 bases outside the gene matches. CDR3 nucleotide sequence: TGTGCCAGCAGTTTTGAAGGGGGCGTCGTTGGCTACACCTTC. Protein sequence: CASSFEGGVVGYTF.

A remark on this clone: A junction end diverges from the germline sequence, so it may reflect a read error. V and J are TRBV27 and TRBJ2-7, with TRBD2 matching 9 bases. The CDR3 extends over 15 amino acids. Looked up from germline, CDR1 is MNHEY and CDR2 is SMNVEV (reference sequence). DNA for the CDR3: TGTGCCAGCAGTTTACTTGGGCTAGCGGGAATACACATAACCTTC. Protein product: CASSLLGLAGIHITF.

There are a few counts of this clone. This chain links TRBV5-5 with TRBJ2-7; no clear D gene. This CDR3 comprises 15 residues. Germline V lookup: CDR1 SGHKS, CDR2 YYEKEE (reference sequence). Deletions cut 1 base from V and 4 bases from J, with 15 bases between. CDR3: CASSLRSTASYEQYF. The CDR3 DNA sequence: TGTGCCAGCAGCTTGAGGTCGACCGCTAGTTACGAGCAGTACTTC.